The TCR beta chain described here comes from a study of blood T cell repertoires in COVID-19. CDR3 length: 14 amino acids. V dropped 6 bases and J dropped 5; count of bases not matched to a gene: 4. Germline CDR1 is MGHRA and CDR2 is YSYEKL. Assay used: immunoSEQ multiplex PCR; TCRdb lists only in-frame clones, some missing. This sample yields about 280,000 clones, of which around 86% are seen a single time; roughly 0.92% belongs to the top ten. The material sequenced was peripheral blood. The TCR comes from a woman between 35 and 50 years old who had recovered from COVID-19. The V and J genes are TRBV4-1 and TRBJ2-3; 11 bases map to TRBD1. In DNA form, the CDR3 reads TGCGCCAGCAGGGACAGGGGGCCTGGAGATACGCAGTATTTT. Translated: CASRDRGPGDTQYF.